This T cell receptor (beta chain) was found in a study of blood T cell repertoires in COVID-19. Study in general: The United States, Italy and Spain supplied acute and convalescent COVID-19 samples. PBMCs, B-cell-depleted T cells, or T cells provided the cDNA or gDNA that made up the material.

The authors' processing: Reference gene primers were amplified, and this amplification served to estimate nucleated cell counts. TCRdb's copy holds only in-frame clones and misses some; the assay was immunoSEQ multiplex PCR. The V and J calls and clone size come from that table; D and trimming were worked out from the DNA. Here the sample spans some 130,000 clones, around four fifths being singletons. The sample holds a few counts of this clone. The sequence was obtained from a man aged 60 to 75 who had recovered from COVID-19. The sequenced sample was peripheral blood.

CDR3 in DNA: TGTGCCAGCAGCTCTACCTGGGGTAGCGGGACTGCGGTTGAGCAGTTCTTC. Amino acids: CASSSTWGSGTAVEQFF. The chain links TRBV14 to TRBJ2-1; 8 bases align to TRBD2. The CDR3 has 17 residues. Germline V gene lookup returns CDR1 SGHDN and CDR2 FVKESK. The V and J ends lost 5 bases and 9 bases, in that order; junction bases with no gene match: 18. The full variable domain, its missing parts supplied by reference TRBV14 and TRBJ2-1, is EAGVTQFPSHSVIEKGQTVTLRCDPISGHDNLYWYRRVMGKEIKFLLHFVKESKQDESGMPNNRFLAERTGGTYSTLKVQPAELEDSGVYFCASSSTWGSGTAVEQFFGPGTRLTVL.